The rows below give T cell receptor beta chains drawn from one sample of a study of blood T cell repertoires in COVID-19. Assay: immunoSEQ multiplex PCR; the TCRdb copy retains only in-frame clones and omits some. The sample holds under 450,000 clones; roughly 80% are singletons and the top ten take approximately 1%. Sequencing used peripheral blood. These receptors were obtained from a human donor with acute or convalescent COVID-19. The donor label of this sample is uncertain. CDR3s include the opening cysteine and the closing phenylalanine or tryptophan. The D gene is left open where the match is weak. The size of a clone is reported for some rows only, either as once, few or many, or as a class for expanded clones.

CASTLTRDRASPLHF | TGTGCCAGCACATTGACCCGGGACAGGGCTTCACCCCTCCACTTT | TRBD1 | TRBJ1-6 | - | TRBV6-5
CASSLDGTGGLNTEAFF | TGTGCCAGCAGCTTAGACGGGACAGGGGGCTTAAACACTGAAGCTTTCTTT | TRBD1 | TRBJ1-1 | - | TRBV7-8
CAWRTGPHDTQYF | TGTGCCTGGAGGACAGGTCCGCACGATACGCAGTATTTT | - | TRBJ2-3 | - | TRBV30
CASRGEGLGYGYTF | TGTGCCAGCAGGGGGGAGGGGTTGGGTTACGGCTACACCTTC | - | TRBJ1-2 | - | TRBV6-5
CASSPNPGSTYNEQFF | TGCGCCAGCAGTCCCAACCCGGGATCTACCTACAATGAGCAGTTCTTC | - | TRBJ2-1 | few | TRBV4-1
CASAPYRGPNSPLHF | TGTGCCAGCGCCCCCTATAGGGGGCCGAATTCACCCCTCCACTTT | TRBD1 | TRBJ1-6 | - | TRBV14
CASRHAKQVNTEAFF | TGTGCCAGCAGGCACGCTAAACAGGTGAACACTGAAGCTTTCTTT | - | TRBJ1-1 | few | TRBV5-5
CASSLVGQNTEAFF | TGCGCCAGCAGCTTGGTGGGACAGAACACTGAAGCTTTCTTT | - | TRBJ1-1 | - | TRBV5-1
CSVVQNEAFF | TGCAGCGTTGTGCAGAATGAAGCTTTCTTT | - | TRBJ1-1 | once | TRBV29-1
CASSDPRGSSYEQYF | TGTGCCAGCAGCGACCCGAGGGGGAGCTCCTACGAGCAGTACTTC | - | TRBJ2-7 | - | TRBV28
CASSLQGALTEAFF | TGTGCCAGCAGCTTACAGGGGGCTCTCACTGAAGCTTTCTTT | TRBD1 | TRBJ1-1 | - | TRBV7-2
CASSHHDRGTEAFF | TGTGCCAGCAGCCACCACGACAGGGGGACTGAAGCTTTCTTT | TRBD1 | TRBJ1-1 | - | TRBV3-1/TRBV3-2
CASRKFPGLGSNEQFF | TGTGCCAGCAGAAAATTTCCCGGACTAGGGAGCAATGAGCAGTTCTTC | TRBD2 | TRBJ2-1 | - | TRBV6-4
CASSSGQHLTDTQYF | TGCGCCAGCAGCTCGGGACAGCACCTCACAGATACGCAGTATTTT | TRBD1 | TRBJ2-3 | - | TRBV5-1
CATSDTGTGNSKNIQYF | TGTGCCACCAGTGATACCGGGACAGGGAACTCCAAAAACATTCAGTACTTC | TRBD1 | TRBJ2-4 | - | TRBV24-1
CASSLRTGAVYEQYF | TGCGCCAGCAGCTTACGGACAGGGGCCGTCTACGAGCAGTACTTC | TRBD1 | TRBJ2-7 | - | TRBV5-1
CASSRTGSHEAFF | TGTGCCAGCAGTCGGACAGGCAGCCATGAAGCTTTCTTT | TRBD1 | TRBJ1-1 | - | TRBV7-9
CASRPDRITEAFF | TGTGCCAGCAGGCCGGACAGGATTACTGAAGCTTTCTTT | TRBD1 | TRBJ1-1 | - | TRBV27
CASSPTTGGRAEAFF | TGTGCCAGCAGTCCGACGACAGGGGGCAGGGCTGAAGCTTTCTTT | TRBD1 | TRBJ1-1 | - | TRBV6-5
CASSNDREVTEAFF | TGTGCCAGCAGCAACGACAGGGAAGTCACTGAAGCTTTCTTT | TRBD1 | TRBJ1-1 | - | TRBV7-9
CSATQGGAFF | TGCAGCGCAACCCAGGGAGGCGCTTTCTTT | - | TRBJ1-1 | - | TRBV29-1
CASSYSSQANEQFF | TGTGCCAGCAGTTACTCGAGTCAGGCCAATGAGCAGTTCTTC | - | TRBJ2-1 | once | TRBV6-6
CASSFRGQQSEKLFF | TGTGCCAGCAGCTTCAGGGGGCAACAGAGTGAAAAACTGTTTTTT | TRBD1 | TRBJ1-4 | - | TRBV5-8
CASSLLAGESYEQYF | TGTGCCAGCAGCCTCCTAGCGGGAGAATCCTACGAGCAGTACTTC | TRBD2 | TRBJ2-7 | - | TRBV7-9
CASRKGQANTGELFF | TGTGCCAGCAGAAAGGGGCAGGCGAACACCGGGGAGCTGTTTTTT | - | TRBJ2-2 | - | TRBV2
CASSNDRGEAFF | TGCGCCAGCAGCAATGACAGGGGTGAAGCTTTCTTT | TRBD1 | TRBJ1-1 | - | TRBV5-1
CASSLAYRGEGIRGKNIQYF | TGTGCCAGCAGCTTAGCGTACAGGGGAGAGGGTATTCGTGGCAAAAACATTCAGTACTTC | TRBD1 | TRBJ2-4 | - | TRBV7-2
CASSSHLDTEAFF | TGTGCCAGCAGCTCACATTTGGACACTGAAGCTTTCTTT | - | TRBJ1-1 | - | TRBV27
CATSREQGHLSYEQYF | TGTGCCACCAGCAGAGAGCAGGGACATTTATCCTACGAGCAGTACTTC | - | TRBJ2-7 | - | TRBV15
CASSLAGRDTEAFF | TGTGCCAGCAGCTTGGCCGGGAGGGACACTGAAGCTTTCTTT | - | TRBJ1-1 | - | TRBV5-4
CASNPRVAGYNEQFF | TGTGCCAGTAACCCTAGGGTAGCGGGCTACAATGAGCAGTTCTTC | TRBD2 | TRBJ2-1 | - | TRBV19
CATSGGRRGSTDTQYF | TGTGCCACCAGTGGGGGAAGGCGGGGGAGCACAGATACGCAGTATTTT | TRBD2 | TRBJ2-3 | - | TRBV24-1
CASSFEGYNEQFF | TGCGCCAGCAGCTTTGAGGGATACAATGAGCAGTTCTTC | - | TRBJ2-1 | few | TRBV5-1
CASSPITDTQYF | TGTGCCAGCAGTCCCATCACAGATACGCAGTATTTT | - | TRBJ2-3 | - | TRBV27
CASSQGAKPNNYGYTF | TGTGCCAGCAGCCAAGGGGCCAAGCCAAACAACTATGGCTACACCTTC | - | TRBJ1-2 | few | TRBV3-1/TRBV3-2
CASRDSQNYGYTF | TGTGCCAGCAGGGACAGCCAAAACTATGGCTACACCTTC | - | TRBJ1-2 | - | TRBV28
CASTGGGIGTEAFF | TGTGCCAGCACCGGGGGGGGAATCGGAACTGAAGCTTTCTTT | - | TRBJ1-1 | - | TRBV28
CAIRTPGNEQFF | TGTGCCATCAGAACTCCGGGGAATGAGCAGTTCTTC | - | TRBJ2-1 | - | TRBV10-3
CASDRGYTEAFF | TGTGCCAGCGACAGGGGATACACTGAAGCTTTCTTT | TRBD1 | TRBJ1-1 | - | TRBV28
CAWSVEGGPSGNTIYF | TGTGCCTGGAGCGTCGAGGGCGGGCCCTCTGGAAACACCATATATTTT | - | TRBJ1-3 | - | TRBV30
CASSPRLAGGFLAGELFF | TGTGCCAGCAGTCCTCGACTAGCGGGGGGGTTTTTGGCCGGGGAGCTGTTTTTT | TRBD2 | TRBJ2-2 | - | TRBV6-6
CAWSADVGTGRTDTQYF | TGTGCCTGGAGTGCGGACGTCGGGACAGGGCGCACAGATACGCAGTATTTT | TRBD1 | TRBJ2-3 | - | TRBV30
CASSERQGGNSPLHF | TGTGCCAGCAGTGAAAGACAGGGGGGGAATTCACCCCTCCACTTT | TRBD1 | TRBJ1-6 | - | TRBV6-1
CASREDGRYGYTF | TGTGCCAGCAGGGAGGACGGTAGATATGGCTACACCTTC | - | TRBJ1-2 | - | TRBV2
CATSAGKRHKAYNSPLHF | TGTGCCACCAGCGCGGGGAAGCGCCATAAAGCCTATAATTCACCCCTCCACTTT | - | TRBJ1-6 | - | TRBV15
CASSLHRGQDTGELFF | TGTGCCAGCTCACTACACAGGGGGCAGGACACCGGGGAGCTGTTTTTT | TRBD1 | TRBJ2-2 | - | TRBV18
CASSLSRKGAMTEAFF | TGTGCCAGCAGTTTATCGAGGAAGGGGGCCATGACTGAAGCTTTCTTT | TRBD1 | TRBJ1-1 | - | TRBV27
CAWSGPGQLYGYTF | TGTGCCTGGAGTGGTCCGGGACAGTTATATGGCTACACCTTC | TRBD1 | TRBJ1-2 | - | TRBV30
CASSREYGTDTQYF | TGCGCCAGCTCCCGGGAGTACGGCACAGATACGCAGTATTTT | - | TRBJ2-3 | - | TRBV5-1
CASSSTGVGERAFF | TGTGCCAGCAGCTCCACCGGTGTAGGGGAAAGGGCTTTCTTT | - | TRBJ1-1 | - | TRBV7-9
CASSLAPARAETQYF | TGTGCCAGCAGCTTAGCCCCGGCGCGGGCGGAGACCCAGTACTTC | - | TRBJ2-5 | - | TRBV7-9
CASSLFPGDNYGYTF | TGTGCCAGCAGCTTATTCCCAGGTGATAACTATGGCTACACCTTC | - | TRBJ1-2 | - | TRBV7-9
CAWSVRGDEQYF | TGTGCCTGGAGTGTACGGGGGGACGAGCAGTACTTC | TRBD2 | TRBJ2-7 | - | TRBV30
CASSLAISQGDDTQYF | TGCGCCAGCAGCTTGGCCATTTCGCAGGGGGACGATACGCAGTATTTT | TRBD1 | TRBJ2-3 | once | TRBV5-1
CASSSRVDSYEQYF | TGTGCCAGCAGCTCCAGGGTAGACTCCTACGAGCAGTACTTC | - | TRBJ2-7 | many | TRBV7-6
CASSLGLNYEQYF | TGCGCCAGCAGCTTAGGACTGAACTACGAGCAGTACTTC | - | TRBJ2-7 | - | TRBV5-1
CASSLETGAYNEQFF | TGTGCCAGCAGTTTAGAGACAGGGGCTTACAATGAGCAGTTCTTC | TRBD1 | TRBJ2-1 | - | TRBV27
CASSRTQGAGGYTF | TGTGCCAGCAGCCGTACACAGGGGGCAGGAGGCTACACCTTC | TRBD1 | TRBJ1-2 | - | TRBV3-1/TRBV3-2
CASSQVYSFNEKLFF | TGTGCCAGCAGCCAAGTTTACAGCTTTAATGAAAAACTGTTTTTT | - | TRBJ1-4 | - | TRBV4-2